The next 28 T cell receptor beta chains were all read from a single sample in a study of blood T cell repertoires in COVID-19. Data came from immunoSEQ multiplex PCR; TCRdb stores just in-frame clones and leaves some out. The sample records fewer than 350,000 clones, about nine tenths being singletons. Input material: PBMCs or T cells enriched from blood (not recorded which). The receptors stem from a middle-aged woman who had recovered from COVID-19.

The gene calls are TRBV5-4 and TRBJ2-1; possibly TRBD2 for D (5 bases). The CDR3 runs 14 residues. V was clipped by 5 bases and J by 9 bases, with 18 bases between them. The germline gives CDR1 SGHNT, CDR2 YYREEE (reference sequence). The CDR3 region has the DNA TGTGCCAGCAGATCTCCGGCGGGCGGCGGTGAGCAGTTCTTC. This codes for CASRSPAGGGEQFF.

The rearrangement uses TRBV7-3 and TRBJ1-1; D gene ambiguous. With 0 bases removed from V and 7 bases from J, the gap between germline ends came to 12 bases. CDR1 is SGHTA, CDR2 FQGTGA, per germline. There are 14 residues in the CDR3. CDR3 in amino acids: CASSLTSRQSEAFF. DNA for the CDR3: TGTGCCAGCAGCTTAACTAGCCGGCAGAGTGAAGCTTTCTTT.

This chain's CDR3 is CASSPDRGRNTEAFF. DNA for the CDR3: TGCGCCAGCAGCCCTGACAGGGGGCGGAACACTGAAGCTTTCTTT. The chain carries TRBV5-1 and TRBJ1-1; 10 bases are a match to TRBD1. The CDR3 contains 15 residues. Germline V lookup: CDR1 SGHRS, CDR2 YFSETQ. The trim removed 4 bases at V and 1 base at J, leaving 4 bases unmatched.

This chain links TRBV19 with TRBJ2-3; TRBD1 might be the D (6 bases). Germline V gene data show CDR1 as LNHDA and CDR2 as SQIVND (reference sequence). The CDR3 is 14 residues long. Trimming removed 3 bases from V and 6 bases from J, with 13 bases in between. The CDR3 sequence is CASSIRGGSDTQYF. The CDR3 DNA reads TGTGCCAGTAGTATTCGAGGGGGTTCGGATACGCAGTATTTT.

The rearrangement joins TRBV5-8 to TRBJ2-2, with 10 bases that match TRBD2. V lost 3 bases to trimming and J lost 0 bases; unmatched junction nucleotides: 8. The germline gives CDR1 SGHTS, CDR2 YDEGEE. This CDR3 region has 18 residues. CDR3 in amino acids: CASSWWTGLASNTGELFF. Here the CDR3 DNA reads TGTGCCAGCAGCTGGTGGACGGGACTAGCGTCGAACACCGGGGAGCTGTTTTTT.

This clone was seen more than once but under ten times. The chain uses TRBV3-1 (or the pseudogene TRBV3-2) and TRBJ1-1; TRBD1 is a possible D gene (6 bases). Trimming cost V 4 bases and J 8 bases, with 11 bases left between them. CDR3 size: 12 residues. Looked up from germline, CDR1 is LGHDT and CDR2 is YNNKEL (reference sequence). CDR3 residues: CASSLEGGEAFF. The CDR3 DNA sequence: TGTGCCAGCAGCCTCGAAGGGGGAGAAGCTTTCTTT.

This chain uses TRBV5-1 with TRBJ1-2, with D hard to call. The ends were cut back, 0 bases at V and 8 bases at J, with 14 bases in the middle. This CDR3 is 14 amino acids long. The germline V gene encodes CDR1 SGHRS and CDR2 YFSETQ. For the CDR3, the DNA is TGCGCCAGCAGCTTGGCCACCAAAAGAGAGGGCTACACCTTC. Its translation: CASSLATKREGYTF.

The rearrangement links TRBV2 to TRBJ1-1; D is possibly TRBD1 (6 bases). V lost 4 bases, J lost 4 bases, and 13 bases lay in between. Germline-derived CDR1 and CDR2 are SNHLY and FYNNEI. This CDR3 contains 14 residues. Written as DNA, the CDR3 is TGTGCCAGCAGTGTTCACAGGGTGACCACTGAAGCTTTCTTT. Amino acid sequence: CASSVHRVTTEAFF. The variable domain in full, with the rest retrieved from reference TRBV2 and TRBJ1-1, is EPEVTQTPSHQVTQMGQEVILRCVPISNHLYFYWYRQILGQKVEFLVSFYNNEISEKSEIFDDQFSVERPDGSNFTLKIRSTKLEDSAMYFCASSVHRVTTEAFFGQGTRLTVV.

This chain uses TRBV2 with TRBJ1-4, with 8 bases that match TRBD1. Losses at the gene ends were 2 bases for V and 7 bases for J; bases not matched to a gene: 6. The CDR3 runs 15 residues. The germline gives CDR1 SNHLY, CDR2 FYNNEI. Here the CDR3 reads CASSEQGAQSEKLFF. CDR3 bases: TGTGCCAGCAGTGAACAGGGGGCCCAGAGTGAAAAACTGTTTTTT.

The DNA of the CDR3 is TGTGCCAGCAGCACGGACAGGTTTAGAGAGCAGTACTTC. Protein: CASSTDRFREQYF. V is TRBV5-4 and J is TRBJ2-7; 7 bases are a match to TRBD1. The V segment lost 4 bases and the J segment 7 bases; nucleotides outside the gene matches: 8. From germline, CDR1 is SGHNT and CDR2 YYREEE (reference sequence). The CDR3 runs 13 residues. Drawing the rest from reference TRBV5-4 and TRBJ2-7, the complete variable domain is ETGVTQSPTHLIKTRGQQVTLRCSSQSGHNTVSWYQQALGQGPQFIFQYYREEENGRGNFPPRFSGLQFPNYSSELNVNALELDDSALYLCASSTDRFREQYFGPGTRLTVT.

The chain couples TRBV4-1 to TRBJ2-5, with 7 bases lining up with TRBD2. The CDR3 is 15 amino acids. V trimming: 4 bases; J trimming: 1 base; junction bases outside the gene matches: 6. CDR1 is MGHRA, CDR2 YSYEKL, per germline. CDR3 loop: CASSRSSGGQETQYF. The CDR3 DNA is TGCGCCAGCAGCCGGTCTAGCGGAGGCCAAGAGACCCAGTACTTC.

J is TRBJ1-6 and V is TRBV9; D may be TRBD1 (5 bases). The CDR3 has 18 residues. Germline lookup yields CDR1 SGDLS and CDR2 YYNGEE. The CDR3 DNA reads TGTGCTACTCCGCCAGCCCCGGGTTTGACAGAAAATAATTCACCCCTCCACTTT. Encoded protein: CATPPAPGLTENNSPLHF.

The chain's CDR3 is CSAVIDRVTDTQYF. The CDR3 nucleotides read TGCAGTGCTGTCATCGACAGGGTCACAGATACGCAGTATTTT. This chain uses TRBV29-1 with TRBJ2-3; 7 nucleotides align to TRBD1. The CDR3 totals 14 residues. In germline, CDR1 is SQVTM, CDR2 ANQGSEA.

This clone was seen a single time. The sample has other DNA sequences that encode this CDR3 too. The rearrangement joins TRBV12-3 or TRBV12-4 to TRBJ1-2; unclear D gene. The germline V and J ends were trimmed by 3 bases and 2 bases, with 7 bases remaining between them. The CDR3 is made up of 13 amino acids. Here the CDR3 DNA reads TGTGCCAGCAGTTTGGGCGCAAACTATGGCTACACCTTC. Translating gives CASSLGANYGYTF.

The rearrangement links TRBV5-6 to TRBJ2-7; 7 nucleotides line up with TRBD2. V was clipped by 0 bases and J by 3 bases; unmatched bases: 9. Germline V gene lookup returns CDR1 SGHDT and CDR2 YYEEEE. CDR3 size: 16 residues. The CDR3 sequence: CASSLAWDPGGYEQYF. The CDR3 coding sequence is TGTGCCAGCAGCTTGGCGTGGGACCCGGGGGGCTACGAGCAGTACTTC.

Written as DNA, the CDR3 is TGTGCCATCAGAGGGACTAGCGGGGGGGCTGGGGAGACCCAGTACTTC. This translates into CAIRGTSGGAGETQYF. The chain couples TRBV10-3 to TRBJ2-5; 16 positions match TRBD2. V shed 6 bases, J shed 5 bases, and the junction held 6 bases outside the gene matches. Germline V CDR1 and CDR2: ENHRY, SYGVKD. The CDR3 extends over 16 amino acids.

This chain connects TRBV6-5 to TRBJ2-2; 12 nucleotides agree with TRBD2. The length of the CDR3 is 15 residues. Germline trimming cut 6 bases from V and 8 bases from J; bases unmatched to any gene: 7. The germline V gene encodes CDR1 MNHEY and CDR2 SVGAGI. The CDR3 nucleotides read TGTGCCAGCAGCCGTGGACTAGCGGGATCGGGGGAGCTGTTTTTT. Its translation is CASSRGLAGSGELFF.

This sequence joins TRBV5-1 and TRBJ2-5, with 8 bases that match TRBD2. J gave up 5 bases and V 1 base, and 16 bases lay outside the gene matches. The CDR3 length is 18 residues. Germline CDR1 and CDR2: SGHRS and YFSETQ. CDR3 sequence reads: CASSLYYPGAGVGETQYF. The DNA of the CDR3 is TGCGCCAGCAGCTTGTATTACCCAGGAGCGGGAGTAGGGGAGACCCAGTACTTC.

This clone was detected only a few times. Other DNA sequences in this specimen translate into the identical CDR3. The chain carries TRBV3-1 (or the pseudogene TRBV3-2) and TRBJ1-2; 12 nucleotides line up with TRBD1. The CDR3 spans 15 residues. CDR1 and CDR2 (germline): LGHDT, YNNKEL (reference sequence). With 3 bases clipped from V and 3 bases from J, the junction kept 2 bases outside the gene matches. The CDR3 sequence: CASSQGTGGDYGYTF. CDR3 sequence (DNA): TGTGCCAGCAGCCAGGGGACAGGGGGCGACTATGGCTACACCTTC.

V is TRBV19 and J is TRBJ1-2; TRBD1 might be the D (6 bases). Germline CDR1 reads LNHDA; CDR2 reads SQIVND (reference sequence). The V gene lost 9 bases and the J gene lost 1 base, with 15 bases spanning the gap. The CDR3 contains 14 residues. The CDR3 coding sequence is TGTGCCAGGATCCACAGGGTCGATAACTATGGCTACACCTTC. It yields the protein CARIHRVDNYGYTF. Using reference TRBV19 and TRBJ1-2 for the parts outside the CDR3, the full variable domain is DGGITQSPKYLFRKEGQNVTLSCEQNLNHDAMYWYRQDPGQGLRLIYYSQIVNDFQKGDIAEGYSVSREKKESFPLTVTSAQKNPTAFYLCARIHRVDNYGYTFGSGTRLTVV.

The genes are TRBV2 and TRBJ1-2, with a weak D call TRBD1 (6 bases). The CDR3 loop spans 13 amino acids. The V gene's germline CDR1 is SNHLY and CDR2 FYNNEI. Trimming took off 3 bases at V and 8 bases at J, with 13 bases between the two ends. The CDR3 reads CASSDGGAWGYTF. CDR3 in DNA: TGTGCCAGCAGTGATGGGGGGGCTTGGGGCTACACCTTC.

This chain uses TRBV3-1 (or the pseudogene TRBV3-2) with TRBJ1-3, with 10 bases identical to TRBD1. This CDR3 is 17 amino acids long. V was clipped by 3 bases and J by 1 base; unmatched bases: 6. Germline CDR1 and CDR2: LGHDT and YNNKEL (reference sequence). For the CDR3, the DNA is TGTGCCAGCAGCCATCGGACAGGGGGGGCATCTGGAAACACCATATATTTT. Translating gives CASSHRTGGASGNTIYF.

This clone was seen just once. This chain links TRBV7-9 with TRBJ1-2, with D perhaps TRBD1 (5 bases). V gave up 5 bases and J gave up 7 bases, with 11 bases separating them. The CDR3 consists of 12 residues. CDR1 SEHNR and CDR2 FQNEAQ come from the germline V gene (reference sequence). In nucleotides, the CDR3 is TGTGCCAGCAGCGTCCTGACAGCTGGCTACACCTTC. It encodes CASSVLTAGYTF.

This chain links TRBV19 with TRBJ1-5; TRBD1 is a possible D gene (5 bases). CDR3 length equals 12 residues. The germline V and J ends were trimmed by 7 bases and 6 bases, with 10 bases remaining between them. Germline assignment: CDR1 LNHDA and CDR2 SQIVND (reference sequence). CDR3 loop: CASNAGPQPQHF. The CDR3 coding sequence is TGTGCCAGTAATGCAGGGCCTCAGCCCCAGCATTTT. Based on the CDR3 plus reference TRBV19 and TRBJ1-5, the full variable domain is DGGITQSPKYLFRKEGQNVTLSCEQNLNHDAMYWYRQDPGQGLRLIYYSQIVNDFQKGDIAEGYSVSREKKESFPLTVTSAQKNPTAFYLCASNAGPQPQHFGDGTRLSIL.

The chain uses TRBV6-5 and TRBJ2-7, with 8 bases that match TRBD2. This CDR3 contains 13 residues. CDR1 is MNHEY and CDR2 is SVGAGI in the germline V gene. V was pared by 7 bases and J by 6 bases, with 8 bases of the junction left unmatched. The CDR3 loop is CASTNGLAAEQYF. The CDR3 nucleotides read TGTGCCAGCACTAACGGACTAGCCGCCGAGCAGTACTTC.

This chain joins TRBV18 and TRBJ1-3; D not certain. The CDR3 extends over 13 amino acids. In germline, CDR1 is KGHSH, CDR2 LQKENI. V was pared by 4 bases and J by 0 bases, with 4 bases between. In DNA form, the CDR3 reads TGTGCCAGCTCACTTAACTCTGGAAACACCATATATTTT. It codes for CASSLNSGNTIYF.

A few counts support this clone. The gene calls are TRBV10-1 and TRBJ1-1, with TRBD1 matching 8 bases. V lost 0 bases to trimming and J lost 10 bases; unmatched junction nucleotides: 10. The CDR3 contains 15 residues. Germline loops: CDR1 WNHNN, CDR2 SYGVQD (reference sequence). The CDR3 protein is CASSESRTGPEGAFF. Written as DNA, the CDR3 is TGCGCCAGCAGTGAGTCCCGGACAGGGCCTGAGGGAGCTTTCTTT.

The sample holds one count of this clone. The chain carries TRBV11-2 and TRBJ1-2; D is unresolved. V was trimmed by 0 bases and J by 4 bases, leaving 12 bases between them. Germline V gene data show CDR1 as SGHAT and CDR2 as FQNNGV. The CDR3 is made up of 15 amino acids. Here the CDR3 DNA reads TGTGCCAGCAGCTTAGAAGCGGTCAGTCCCTATGGCTACACCTTC. It yields the protein CASSLEAVSPYGYTF.